Detailed here is one T cell receptor (beta chain). Its cognate antigen has yet to be identified. No quality values exist for individual bases; no much larger clone is one base distant. This specimen comes from a study of blood T cell repertoires in COVID-19 (dated by TCRdb to the early 2020s). Notes on the research overall: Samples from collaborators originated in the United States, Italy and Spain and spanned both the acute and convalescent phases of COVID-19. Where available, HLA class I and class II types were obtained from metadata supplied by the sample provider rather than from assay-based typing. Subjects who had been exposed to COVID-19, were actively infected with it, or had recovered from it provided the deeply sampled blood TCRbeta repertoires that made up the dataset. Samples were obtained from the ongoing ImmuneRACE study (first 160 participants) and from about 1,300 subjects provided by 6 global collaborators. The prospective study material was composed of cDNA or gDNA derived from T cells, B-cell-depleted T cells, or PBMCs. A de-identified subject ID, COVID-19 status, age in years and sex were almost always included in the sample metadata. A freely available public database, intended as a resource for researchers studying the immune response to SARS-CoV-2, is where the repertoires were released. General findings and caveats noted by the study authors: How much clinical and demographic metadata was included differed by source and by participant, and the metadata was provided uncurated.

Whole blood was collected in K2EDTA tubes by collaborating institutions according to the institutions' own protocols. Collaborator samples were shipped for TCRbeta analysis as frozen whole blood, isolated PBMCs, or DNA extracted from either sample type. After removal of 5 bases from V and 5 bases from J, the junction retains 4 bases not matched to a gene. The CDR3, from cysteine to phenylalanine, totals 14 residues. Only the CDR3 region is kept as DNA, spanning 42 bases read in frame from base 1. In the germline V gene (reference sequence), CDR1 corresponds to MNHEY and CDR2 to SMNVEV. TCRbeta CDR3 regions were amplified from genomic DNA by means of the immunoSEQ Assay, a bias-controlled multiplex PCR. In the original analysis: Within the assay, amplification of reference gene primers was used to estimate how many nucleated cells each sample contained. To quantify the absolute abundance of each unique TCRbeta CDR3 rearrangement, sequence reads were collapsed and filtered. Productive Simpson clonality was computed per sample as the square root of Simpson's diversity index over productive rearrangements. Sourced from immuneACCESS, this table was stored by TCRdb with only in-frame sequences that have V and J called. A share of the clones is absent; for the studies checked, an unresolved V gene accounts for under half, and the remainder has no known explanation. That table gives V, J and clone size, and the DNA gave D and trimming. This sample gives some 100,000 clones in total; 86% of them show up just once. The top ten constitute 25% of the sample.

The chain uses TRBV27 and TRBJ2-1; TRBD2 fits 9 bases in the junction. Sequenced sample: peripheral blood. The clonotype comes from a human donor in a cohort sampled during active COVID-19. CDR3 loop: CASSPRGGDNEQFF. The sequenced DNA is TGTGCCAGCAGTCCGCGCGGGGGGGACAATGAGCAGTTCTTC.